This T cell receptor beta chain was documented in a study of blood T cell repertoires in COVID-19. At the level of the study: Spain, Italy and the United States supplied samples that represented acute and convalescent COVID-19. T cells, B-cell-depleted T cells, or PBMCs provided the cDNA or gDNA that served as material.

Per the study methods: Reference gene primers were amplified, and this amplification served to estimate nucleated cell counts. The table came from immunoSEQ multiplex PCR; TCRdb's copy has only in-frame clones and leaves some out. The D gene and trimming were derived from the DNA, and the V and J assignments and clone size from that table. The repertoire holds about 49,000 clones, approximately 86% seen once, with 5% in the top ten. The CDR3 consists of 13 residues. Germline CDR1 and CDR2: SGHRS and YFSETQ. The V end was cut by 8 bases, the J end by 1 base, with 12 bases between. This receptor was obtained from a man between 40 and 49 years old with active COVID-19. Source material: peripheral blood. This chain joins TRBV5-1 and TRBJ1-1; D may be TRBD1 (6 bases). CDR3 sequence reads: CASSTGENTEAFF. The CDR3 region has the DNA TGCGCCAGTTCGACAGGCGAGAACACTGAAGCTTTCTTT.